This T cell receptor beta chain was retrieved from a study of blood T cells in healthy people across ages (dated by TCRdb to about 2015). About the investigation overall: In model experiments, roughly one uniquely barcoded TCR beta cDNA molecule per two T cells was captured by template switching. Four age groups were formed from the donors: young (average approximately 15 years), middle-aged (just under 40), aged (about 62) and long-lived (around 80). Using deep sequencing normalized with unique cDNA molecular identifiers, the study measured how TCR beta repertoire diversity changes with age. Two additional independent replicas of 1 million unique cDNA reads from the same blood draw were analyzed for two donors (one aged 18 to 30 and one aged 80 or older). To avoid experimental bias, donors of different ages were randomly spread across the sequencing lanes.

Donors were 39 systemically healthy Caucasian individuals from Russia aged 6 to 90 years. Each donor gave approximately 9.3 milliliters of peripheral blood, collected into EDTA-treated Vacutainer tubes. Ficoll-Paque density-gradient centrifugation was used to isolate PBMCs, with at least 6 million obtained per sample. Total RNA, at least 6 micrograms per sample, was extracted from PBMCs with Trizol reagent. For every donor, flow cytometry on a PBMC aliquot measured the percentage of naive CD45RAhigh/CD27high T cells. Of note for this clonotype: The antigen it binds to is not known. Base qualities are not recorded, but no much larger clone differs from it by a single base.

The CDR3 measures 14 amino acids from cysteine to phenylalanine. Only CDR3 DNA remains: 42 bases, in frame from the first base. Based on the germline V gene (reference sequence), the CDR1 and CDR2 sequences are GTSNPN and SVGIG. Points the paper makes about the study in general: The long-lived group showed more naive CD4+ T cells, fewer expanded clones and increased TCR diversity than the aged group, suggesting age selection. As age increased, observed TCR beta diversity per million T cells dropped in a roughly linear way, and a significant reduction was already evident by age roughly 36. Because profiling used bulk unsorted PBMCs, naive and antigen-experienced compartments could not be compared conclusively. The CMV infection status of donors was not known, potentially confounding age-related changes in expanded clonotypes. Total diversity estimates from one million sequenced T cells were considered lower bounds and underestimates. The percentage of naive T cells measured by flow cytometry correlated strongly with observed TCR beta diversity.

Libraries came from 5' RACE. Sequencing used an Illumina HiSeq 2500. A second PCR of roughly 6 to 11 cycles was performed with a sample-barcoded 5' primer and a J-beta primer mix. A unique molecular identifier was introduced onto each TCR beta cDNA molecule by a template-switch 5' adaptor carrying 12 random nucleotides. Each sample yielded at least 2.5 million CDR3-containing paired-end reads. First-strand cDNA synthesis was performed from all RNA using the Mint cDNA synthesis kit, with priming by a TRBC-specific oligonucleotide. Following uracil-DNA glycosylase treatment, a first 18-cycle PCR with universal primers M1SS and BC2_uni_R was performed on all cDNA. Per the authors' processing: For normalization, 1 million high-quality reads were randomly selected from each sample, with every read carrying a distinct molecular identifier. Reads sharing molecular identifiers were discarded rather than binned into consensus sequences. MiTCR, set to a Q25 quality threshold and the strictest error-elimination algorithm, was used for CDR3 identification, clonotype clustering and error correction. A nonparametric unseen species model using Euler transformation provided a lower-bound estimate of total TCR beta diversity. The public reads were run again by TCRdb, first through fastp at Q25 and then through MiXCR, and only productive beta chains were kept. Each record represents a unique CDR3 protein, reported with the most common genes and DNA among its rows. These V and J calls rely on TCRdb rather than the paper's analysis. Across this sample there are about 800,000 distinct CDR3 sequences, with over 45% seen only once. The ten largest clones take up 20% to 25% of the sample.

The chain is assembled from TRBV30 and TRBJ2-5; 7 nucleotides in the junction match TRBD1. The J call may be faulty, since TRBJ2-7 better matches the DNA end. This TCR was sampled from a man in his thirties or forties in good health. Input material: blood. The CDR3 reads CAWSGTGASPEQYF. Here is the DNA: TGTGCCTGGAGTGGGACAGGCGCATCCCCCGAGCAGTACTTC.